One sample yielded the 12 T cell receptor beta chains listed below, sequenced in a study of blood T cell repertoires in COVID-19 (dated by TCRdb to 2020 to 2022). Library creation used the immunoSEQ multiplex PCR assay. As stored in TCRdb, this immuneACCESS dataset retains in-frame rearrangements with V and J assigned. A fraction of the clones does not appear; measured against another copy, unresolved V genes explain less than half of the discrepancy, and the remainder lacks a known reason. This sample has roughly 230,000 clones in its table, and around 84% of those were observed once. The leading ten clones occupy more than 9% of the sample. Sequenced input: peripheral blood. Receptor source: a woman of 80 years or more with COVID-19, enrolled during active disease.

This clone was seen once. This sequence joins TRBV27 and TRBJ2-1; 9 bases are a match to TRBD1. The CDR3 has 16 residues. Trimming at V came to 6 bases and at J to 10 bases, leaving 16 bases not matched to a gene. Looked up from germline, CDR1 is MNHEY and CDR2 is SMNVEV (reference sequence). CDR3 coding DNA: TGTGCCAGCAGCCCCGCCTCCGGACAGGGGAGTAAGGAGCAGTTCTTC. This sequence encodes CASSPASGQGSKEQFF.

The V call is TRBV3-1 (or the pseudogene TRBV3-2), the J call TRBJ2-1, with D perhaps matching TRBD2 (6 bases). The CDR3 runs 17 residues. V was trimmed by 2 bases and J by 6 bases, leaving 20 bases between them. CDR1 is LGHDT and CDR2 is YNNKEL in the germline V gene (reference sequence). The CDR3 here is CASSQKVGAGQGNEQFF. Here the CDR3 DNA reads TGTGCCAGCAGCCAAAAAGTGGGAGCGGGTCAAGGCAATGAGCAGTTCTTC.

The V gene is TRBV2, the J gene TRBJ1-1, with D tentatively TRBD1 (5 bases). CDR3 length: 12 residues. CDR1 is SNHLY and CDR2 is FYNNEI in the germline V gene. Trimming stripped 3 bases from V and 12 bases from J, with 14 bases between. CDR3 nucleotide sequence: TGTGCCAGCAGTGACCAGGACACGTCGACTTTCTTT. This gives the protein CASSDQDTSTFF.

The chain carries TRBV4-2 and TRBJ1-3; 8 bases map to TRBD1. From germline, CDR1 is LGHNA and CDR2 YNFKEQ. This CDR3 has 17 amino acids. V trimming: 0 bases; J trimming: 4 bases; junction bases outside the gene matches: 8. The chain's CDR3 is CASSQDPVTGVGNTIYF. The CDR3 DNA follows: TGTGCCAGCAGCCAAGATCCCGTGACAGGGGTCGGAAACACCATATATTTT.

In its sample, this clone was seen once. The V call is TRBV23-1, the J call TRBJ2-7, with 7 bases aligning to TRBD1. TRBV23-1 is assigned to the ORF class and has an uncertain function. CDR3 length equals 19 residues. J gave up 4 bases and V 0 bases, and 18 bases lay outside the gene matches. CDR3 DNA sequence: TGCGCCAGCAGTCAATCGTCTACCCCATCCCTACAGGGGAAGTACGAGCAGTACTTC. The encoded protein is CASSQSSTPSLQGKYEQYF.

A word on this clone: The germline gene is not matched at one end of the junction; a read error may be the cause. The chain employs TRBV28 and TRBJ1-2; D possibly corresponds to TRBD1 (6 bases). Germline CDR1 reads MDHEN; CDR2 reads SYDVKM. The CDR3 runs to 12 residues. CDR3 amino acids: CASRPGQLSTSF. CDR3 nucleotide sequence: TGTGCCAGCAGGCCGGGACAACTGTCGACTTCCTTC.

CDR3 loop: CASTASGGTFF. CDR3 bases: TGTGCCAGCACCGCTAGCGGGGGCACGTTCTTC. The rearrangement joins TRBV25-1 to TRBJ2-1, with 10 positions matching TRBD2. The junction had 6 bases not matched to a gene; V was cut back by 7 bases and J by 15 bases. Per germline, CDR1 MGHDK and CDR2 SYGVNS. This CDR3 is built from 11 residues.

This clone was counted a few times. This sequence joins TRBV11-3 and TRBJ2-2; 10 bases fit TRBD1. The CDR3 is 15 amino acids. Per germline, CDR1 SGHNT and CDR2 YENEEA. The V gene end was trimmed by 6 bases and the J gene end by 5 bases; junction bases not matched to a gene: 6. CDR3 residues: CASSSDRGNTGELFF. DNA for the CDR3: TGTGCCAGCAGTTCGGACAGGGGGAATACCGGGGAGCTGTTTTTT.

This clone was recorded once. The chain carries TRBV6-6 and TRBJ1-4, with D maybe TRBD1 (5 bases). This CDR3 is 12 amino acids long. V shed 7 bases and J shed 8 bases, with 11 bases lying between them. Germline CDR1 and CDR2: MNHNY and SVGAGI (reference sequence). The chain's CDR3 is CASTLEGEKLFF. CDR3 nucleotide sequence: TGTGCCAGCACCTTGGAGGGGGAAAAACTGTTTTTT.

The V gene is TRBV24-1, the J gene TRBJ2-3; 8 bases are a match to TRBD1. V was clipped by 4 bases and J by 2 bases; unmatched bases: 7. The V gene's germline CDR1 is KGHDR and CDR2 SFDVKD. The length of the CDR3 is 16 residues. The CDR3 region is CATSEPGTGNTDTQYF. For the CDR3, the DNA is TGTGCCACCAGTGAACCCGGGACAGGAAACACAGATACGCAGTATTTT.

The V gene is TRBV19, the J gene TRBJ1-5; 8 bases are a match to TRBD1. In germline, CDR1 is LNHDA, CDR2 SQIVND (reference sequence). J was trimmed by 2 bases and V by 7 bases; bases with no gene match: 16. CDR3 length: 18 amino acids. The CDR3 protein is CASTERRQGANGNQPQHF. DNA of the CDR3: TGTGCCAGTACCGAGCGAAGGCAGGGGGCGAATGGCAATCAGCCCCAGCATTTT.

The chain is built from TRBV7-2 and TRBJ2-3; 15 bases fit TRBD2. The V segment lost 5 bases and the J segment 8 bases; nucleotides outside the gene matches: 8. Germline V lookup: CDR1 SGHTA, CDR2 FQGNSA. CDR3 size: 16 residues. This CDR3 is CASSPRTSGGAGTQYF. The CDR3 coding sequence is TGTGCCAGCAGCCCGCGGACTAGCGGGGGGGCCGGTACGCAGTATTTT.